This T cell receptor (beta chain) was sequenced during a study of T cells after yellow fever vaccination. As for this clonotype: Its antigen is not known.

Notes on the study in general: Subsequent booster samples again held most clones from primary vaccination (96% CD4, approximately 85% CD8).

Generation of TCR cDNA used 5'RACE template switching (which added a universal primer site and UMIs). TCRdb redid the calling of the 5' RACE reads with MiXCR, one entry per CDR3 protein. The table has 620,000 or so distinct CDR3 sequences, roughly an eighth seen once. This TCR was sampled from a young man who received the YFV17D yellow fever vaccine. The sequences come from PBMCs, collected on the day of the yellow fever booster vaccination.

As DNA, the CDR3 is TGTGCCAGCAGTACAGGGTCGGAGACCCAGTACTTC. It specifies CASSTGSETQYF. The chain is built from TRBV12-3 or TRBV12-4 and TRBJ2-5; D is perhaps TRBD1 (6 bases). This CDR3 has 12 amino acids. Trimming removed 5 bases at V and 5 bases at J, with 9 bases between.